The clone carrying this T cell receptor beta chain appeared a few times. How the authors handled the data: From reference gene primer amplification, estimates of nucleated cell counts were derived. Produced via immunoSEQ multiplex PCR; TCRdb's table is partial and in-frame only. V, J and clone size derive from that table, while D and trimming were established from the DNA sequence. The table has some 260,000 clones, 82% seen once. These data come from a study of blood T cell repertoires in COVID-19. Across the whole study: Sample material is recorded as cDNA or gDNA derived from T cells, B-cell-depleted T cells, or PBMCs.

The CDR3 extends over 17 amino acids. Trimming left V 4 bases short and J 7 bases short, with 25 bases between. Germline values: CDR1 SEHNR, CDR2 FQNEAQ (reference sequence). The chain couples TRBV7-9 to TRBJ1-2; D not certain. The TCR sequence derives from a woman aged 18-35 years with acute or convalescent COVID-19. Sequenced sample: peripheral blood. The CDR3 DNA sequence: TGTGCCAGCAGCTCGGGAACGCGGGAGCTTTACTTTCCTGGCTACACCTTC. Translation gives CASSSGTRELYFPGYTF.